This TCR beta chain was recorded in a study of blood T cells in healthy people across ages. Isolation of PBMCs gave at least 6 million cells per sample. Study observations and caveats: Naive CD4+ cell counts and diversity both ran higher in long-lived than in aged donors. Estimated diversity, derived from one million T cells, was regarded as an underestimate.

The authors ran a second PCR of roughly 6 to 12 cycles using a sample-barcoded 5' primer and a J-beta primer mix. Researchers report that a template-switch adaptor with 12 random nucleotides tagged each cDNA molecule. A single record per CDR3 protein comes from TCRdb applying MiXCR to the 5' RACE reads. In the table there are over 600,000 distinct CDR3 sequences, around 43% of which are singletons. This clonotype has a handful of counts. The antigen is not known. The receptor's source is a man older than 75 in good health. The sample taken for sequencing was blood.

CDR3 DNA sequence: TGTGCCAGCAGCTTAGTCTGGACAGAGTACAATGAGCAGTTCTTC. It yields the protein CASSLVWTEYNEQFF. The chain employs TRBV7-2 and TRBJ2-1; TRBD1 might be the D (6 bases). The CDR3 is 15 residues long. Germline lookup yields CDR1 SGHTA and CDR2 FQGNSA. V dropped 1 base and J dropped 4 bases, with 11 bases sitting between them.